Given below is one T cell receptor (beta chain) in context. Its antigen is unidentified. PCR used 60 Vbeta primers and 13 Jbeta primers. TCRdb keeps only in-frame clones here, not all; method: immunoSEQ multiplex PCR. The repertoire consists of some 120,000 clones, with 77% occurring once and the leading ten covering approximately 11%. These data are taken from a study of cytomegalovirus exposure and HLA in healthy donors. General study findings and limits: Investigators reported about 160 TCR beta chains as tied to cytomegalovirus.

Sequences were obtained from PBMCs. The source is a man between 40 and 49 years old in good health and CMV-seropositive.

The CDR3 DNA sequence: TGTGCCAGCAGTTCCCCGGGACAGGGCAGCTCCTACAATGAGCAGTTCTTC. Protein product: CASSSPGQGSSYNEQFF. The rearrangement uses TRBV28 and TRBJ2-1; 9 nucleotides agree with TRBD1. This CDR3 comprises 17 residues. Trimming cost V 4 bases and J 0 bases; bases outside gene matches: 7. CDR1 is MDHEN and CDR2 is SYDVKM in the germline V gene. The variable domain in full, with the rest retrieved from reference TRBV28 and TRBJ2-1, is DVKVTQSSRYLVKRTGEKVFLECVQDMDHENMFWYRQDPGLGLRLIYFSYDVKMKEKGDIPEGYSVSREKKERFSLILESASTNQTSMYLCASSSPGQGSSYNEQFFGPGTRLTVL.